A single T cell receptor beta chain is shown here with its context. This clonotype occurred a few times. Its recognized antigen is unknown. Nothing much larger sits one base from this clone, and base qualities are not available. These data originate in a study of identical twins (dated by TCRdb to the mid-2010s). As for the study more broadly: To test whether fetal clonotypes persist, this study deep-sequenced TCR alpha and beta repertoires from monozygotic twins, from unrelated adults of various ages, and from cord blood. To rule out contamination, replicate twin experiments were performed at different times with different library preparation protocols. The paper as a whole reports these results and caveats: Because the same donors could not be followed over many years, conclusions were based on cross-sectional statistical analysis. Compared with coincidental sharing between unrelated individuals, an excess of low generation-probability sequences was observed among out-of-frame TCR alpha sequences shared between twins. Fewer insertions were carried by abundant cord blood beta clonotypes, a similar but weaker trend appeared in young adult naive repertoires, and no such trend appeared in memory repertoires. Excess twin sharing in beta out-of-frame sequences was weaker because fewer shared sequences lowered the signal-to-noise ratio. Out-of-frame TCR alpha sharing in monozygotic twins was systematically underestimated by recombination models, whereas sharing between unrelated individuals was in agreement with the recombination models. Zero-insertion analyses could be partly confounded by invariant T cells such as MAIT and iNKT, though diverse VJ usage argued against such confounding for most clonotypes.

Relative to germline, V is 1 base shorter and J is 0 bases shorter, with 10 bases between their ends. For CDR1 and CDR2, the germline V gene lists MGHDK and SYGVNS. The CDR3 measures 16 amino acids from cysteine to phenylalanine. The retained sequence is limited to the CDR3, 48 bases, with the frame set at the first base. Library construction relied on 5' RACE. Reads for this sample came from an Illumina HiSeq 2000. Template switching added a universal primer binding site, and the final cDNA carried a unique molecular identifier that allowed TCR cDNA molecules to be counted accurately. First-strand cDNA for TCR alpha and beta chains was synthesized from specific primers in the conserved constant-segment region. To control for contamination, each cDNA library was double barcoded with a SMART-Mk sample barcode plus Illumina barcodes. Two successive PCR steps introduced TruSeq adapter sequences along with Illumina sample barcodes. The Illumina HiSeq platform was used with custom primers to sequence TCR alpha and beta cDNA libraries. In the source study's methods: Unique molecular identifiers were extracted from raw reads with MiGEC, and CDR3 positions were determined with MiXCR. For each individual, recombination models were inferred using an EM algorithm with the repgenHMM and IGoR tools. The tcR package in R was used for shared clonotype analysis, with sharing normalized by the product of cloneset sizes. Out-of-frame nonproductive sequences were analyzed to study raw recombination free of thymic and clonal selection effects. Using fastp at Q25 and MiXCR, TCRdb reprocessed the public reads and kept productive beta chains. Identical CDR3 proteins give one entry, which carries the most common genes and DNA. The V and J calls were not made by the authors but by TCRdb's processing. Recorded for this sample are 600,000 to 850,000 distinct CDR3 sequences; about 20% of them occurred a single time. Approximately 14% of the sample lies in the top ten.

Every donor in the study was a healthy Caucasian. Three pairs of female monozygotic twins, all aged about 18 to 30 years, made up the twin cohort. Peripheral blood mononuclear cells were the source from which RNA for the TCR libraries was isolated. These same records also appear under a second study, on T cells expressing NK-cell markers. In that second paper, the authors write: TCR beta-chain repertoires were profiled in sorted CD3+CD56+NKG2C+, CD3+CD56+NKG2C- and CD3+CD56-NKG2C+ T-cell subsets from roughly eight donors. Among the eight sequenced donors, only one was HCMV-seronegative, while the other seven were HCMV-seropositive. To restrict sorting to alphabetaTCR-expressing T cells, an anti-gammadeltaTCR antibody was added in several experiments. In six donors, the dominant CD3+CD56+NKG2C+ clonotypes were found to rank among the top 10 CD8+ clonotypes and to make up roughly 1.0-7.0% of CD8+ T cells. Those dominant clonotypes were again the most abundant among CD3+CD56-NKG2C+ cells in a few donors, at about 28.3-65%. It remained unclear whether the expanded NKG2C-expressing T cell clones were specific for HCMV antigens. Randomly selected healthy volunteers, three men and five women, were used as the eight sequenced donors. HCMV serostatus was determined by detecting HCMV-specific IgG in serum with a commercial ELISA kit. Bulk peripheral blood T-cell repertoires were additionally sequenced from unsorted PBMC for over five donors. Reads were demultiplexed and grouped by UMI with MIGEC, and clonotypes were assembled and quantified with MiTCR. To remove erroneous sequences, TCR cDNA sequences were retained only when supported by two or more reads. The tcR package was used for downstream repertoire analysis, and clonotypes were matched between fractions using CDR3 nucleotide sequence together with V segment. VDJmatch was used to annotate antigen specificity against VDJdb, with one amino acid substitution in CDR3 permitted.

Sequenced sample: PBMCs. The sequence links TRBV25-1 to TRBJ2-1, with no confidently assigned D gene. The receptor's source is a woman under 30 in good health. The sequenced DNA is TGTGCCAGCAGTGAATTGGGCGCCGTCTCCTACAATGAGCAGTTCTTC. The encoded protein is CASSELGAVSYNEQFF.